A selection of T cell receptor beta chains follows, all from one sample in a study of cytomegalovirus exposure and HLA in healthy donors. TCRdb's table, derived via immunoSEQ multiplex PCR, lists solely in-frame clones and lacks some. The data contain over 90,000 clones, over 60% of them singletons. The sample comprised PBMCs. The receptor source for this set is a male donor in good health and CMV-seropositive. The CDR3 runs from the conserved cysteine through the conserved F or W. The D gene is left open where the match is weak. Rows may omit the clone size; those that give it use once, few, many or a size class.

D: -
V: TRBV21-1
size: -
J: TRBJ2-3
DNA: TGTGCCAGCAGCAAAGAGGTGACTAGCGGGAGATCAGATACGCAGTATTTT
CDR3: CASSKEVTSGRSDTQYF

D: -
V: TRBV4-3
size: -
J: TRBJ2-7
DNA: TGCGCCAGCAGCCAAGAGCAGGGGCCCTCCTACGAGCAGTACTTC
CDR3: CASSQEQGPSYEQYF

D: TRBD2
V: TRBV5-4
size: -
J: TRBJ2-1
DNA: TGTGCCAGCAGCTCAGGAAGGACTAGCGGGAGCAATGAGCAGTTCTTC
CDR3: CASSSGRTSGSNEQFF

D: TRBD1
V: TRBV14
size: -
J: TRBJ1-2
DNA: TGTGCCAGCAGCCAAAACAGGGGCCCCTATGGCTACACCTTC
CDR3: CASSQNRGPYGYTF

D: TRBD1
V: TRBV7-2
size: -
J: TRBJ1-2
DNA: TGTGCCAGCAGCTTAGCCAGGACAGGGGGCGGTCGTATCTATGGCTACACCTTC
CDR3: CASSLARTGGGRIYGYTF

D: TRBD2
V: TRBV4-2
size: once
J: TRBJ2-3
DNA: TGTGCCAGCAGCCATGGACTAGCGGCGAGCACAGATACGCAGTATTTT
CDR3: CASSHGLAASTDTQYF

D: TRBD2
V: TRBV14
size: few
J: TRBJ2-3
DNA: TGTGCCAGCAGCCAAGAGTTTCGGACTAGCGGGATAACAGATACGCAGTATTTT
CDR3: CASSQEFRTSGITDTQYF

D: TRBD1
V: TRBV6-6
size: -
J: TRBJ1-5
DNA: TGTGCCAGCAGCCCCGAGACAGGGTTTAGTGATCAGCCCCAGCATTTT
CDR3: CASSPETGFSDQPQHF

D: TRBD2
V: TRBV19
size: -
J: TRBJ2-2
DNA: TGTGCCAGTAGTATAGGCGGGAGGGCCGACACCGGGGAGCTGTTTTTT
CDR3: CASSIGGRADTGELFF

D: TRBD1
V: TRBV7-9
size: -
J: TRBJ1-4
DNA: TGTGCCAGCAGCCCCGGACAGGGGACTAATGAAAAACTGTTTTTT
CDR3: CASSPGQGTNEKLFF

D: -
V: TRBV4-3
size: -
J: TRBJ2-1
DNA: TGCGCCAGCAGCCAAGTCCCAGGGGTTTTTAGTGAGCAGTTCTTC
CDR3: CASSQVPGVFSEQFF

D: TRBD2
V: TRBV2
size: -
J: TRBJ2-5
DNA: TGTGCCAGCGGGGAACTCTGGACTAGTGGGACCCAGTACTTC
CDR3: CASGELWTSGTQYF

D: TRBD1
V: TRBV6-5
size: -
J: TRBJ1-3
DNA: TGTGCCAGCAGACTTACAGGGGCTGGAAACACCATATATTTT
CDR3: CASRLTGAGNTIYF

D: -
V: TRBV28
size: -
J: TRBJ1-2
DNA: TGTGCCAGCAGAGCAATCGGTAACTATGGCTACACCTTC
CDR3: CASRAIGNYGYTF

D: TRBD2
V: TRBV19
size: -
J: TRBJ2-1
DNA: TGTGCCAGTAAAATGGGAGGGTCGAGCTCCTACAATGAGCAGTTCTTC
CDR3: CASKMGGSSSYNEQFF

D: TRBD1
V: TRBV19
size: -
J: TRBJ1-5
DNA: TGTGCCAGTGGGGGGGACAGGGACAATCAGCCCCAGCATTTT
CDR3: CASGGDRDNQPQHF

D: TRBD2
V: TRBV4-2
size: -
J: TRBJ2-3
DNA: TGTGCCAGCAGCCAAGATCTGGGGCTAGCGGGAGGTAAAGGGGATACGCAGTATTTT
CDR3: CASSQDLGLAGGKGDTQYF

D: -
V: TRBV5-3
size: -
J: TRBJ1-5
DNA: TGTGCCAGAAGCTTGGAGCGGGGCCCAAATCAGCCCCAGCATTTT
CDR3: CARSLERGPNQPQHF

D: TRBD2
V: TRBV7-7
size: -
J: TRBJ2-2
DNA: TGTGCTAGCAGCTCTACTAGCGGGGCGAACACCGGGGAGCTGTTTTTT
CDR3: CASSSTSGANTGELFF

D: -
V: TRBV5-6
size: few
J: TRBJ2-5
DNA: TGTGCCAGCAGCCGCATTGACGTACAGTACCTAGAGACCCAGTACTTC
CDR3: CASSRIDVQYLETQYF

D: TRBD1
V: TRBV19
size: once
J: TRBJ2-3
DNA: TGCGCCAGTTCGCGAGGGACAGACAACACAGATACGCAGTATTTT
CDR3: CASSRGTDNTDTQYF

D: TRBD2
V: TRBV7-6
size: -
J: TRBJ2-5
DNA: TGTGCCAGCAGCTTAGCGCCGGGAGGAGGGGAGACCCAGTACTTC
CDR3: CASSLAPGGGETQYF

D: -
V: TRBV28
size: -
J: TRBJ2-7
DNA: TGTGCCAGCAGTTTACAGGGGCCCACCTACGAGCAGTACTTC
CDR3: CASSLQGPTYEQYF

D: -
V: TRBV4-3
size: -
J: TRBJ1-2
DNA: TGCGCCAGCAGCCCAAAGATAGTCGGGGGAGGCTACACCTTC
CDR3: CASSPKIVGGGYTF

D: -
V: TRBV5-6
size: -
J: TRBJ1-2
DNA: TGTGCCAGCAGCTTGTTCAGGGGATATGGCTACACCTTC
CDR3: CASSLFRGYGYTF

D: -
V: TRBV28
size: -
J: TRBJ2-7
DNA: TGTGCCAGCAGTTTAGGGAGCTCCTACGAGCAGTACTTC
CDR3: CASSLGSSYEQYF

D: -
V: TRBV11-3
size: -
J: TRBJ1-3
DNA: TGTGCCAGCAGCTTAAAGGGGTCGGGAAACACCATATATTTT
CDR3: CASSLKGSGNTIYF

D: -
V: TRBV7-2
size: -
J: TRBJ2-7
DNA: TGTGCCAGCAGCTTTTCAGCCCTCGGGTACGAGCAGTACTTC
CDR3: CASSFSALGYEQYF

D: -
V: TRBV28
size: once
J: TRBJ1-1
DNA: TGTGCCAGCAGTTTATCCGGACATTGGGCAGGAGACACTGAAGCTTTCTTT
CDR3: CASSLSGHWAGDTEAFF

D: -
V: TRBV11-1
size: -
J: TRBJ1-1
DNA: TGTGCCAGCAGCCGGCAGGTACGGAACACTGAAGCTTTCTTT
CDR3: CASSRQVRNTEAFF

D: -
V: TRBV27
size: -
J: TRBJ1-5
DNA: TGTGCCAGCAGTACAGGGTCCGGCAATCAGCCCCAGCATTTT
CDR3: CASSTGSGNQPQHF

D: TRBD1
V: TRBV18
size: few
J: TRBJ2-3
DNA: TGTGCCAGCTCATTGCAGGGGGCTAGCACAGATACGCAGTATTTT
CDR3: CASSLQGASTDTQYF

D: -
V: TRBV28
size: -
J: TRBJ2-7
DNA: TGTGCCAGCATCAGCGGCACCTACGAGCAGTACTTC
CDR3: CASISGTYEQYF

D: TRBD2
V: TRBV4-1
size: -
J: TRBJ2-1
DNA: TGCGCCAGCAGCCAAGACAGGGGAACTAGCGGGAGGGCCGGGCAGTTCTTC
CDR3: CASSQDRGTSGRAGQFF

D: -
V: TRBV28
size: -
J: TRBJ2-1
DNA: TGTGCTTACTCGGGCGTAGGAGGCCTTAGCTCCTACAATGAGCAGTTCTTC
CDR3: CAYSGVGGLSSYNEQFF

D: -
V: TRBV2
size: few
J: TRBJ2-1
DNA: TGTGCCAGCAGTTATATAGAAAGGGCGGGAAATGAGCAGTTCTTC
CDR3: CASSYIERAGNEQFF

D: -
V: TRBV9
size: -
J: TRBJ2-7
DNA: TGTGCCAGCAGTTCAACAGGGCACTACGAGCAGTACTTC
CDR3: CASSSTGHYEQYF

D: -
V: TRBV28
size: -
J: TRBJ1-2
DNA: TGTGCCAGCGGCTTTGGGGCAGTAGCTGGCTACACCTTC
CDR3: CASGFGAVAGYTF

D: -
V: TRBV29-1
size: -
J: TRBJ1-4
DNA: TGCAGCGTTGATGCAGGGCCTAATGAAAAACTGTTTTTT
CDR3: CSVDAGPNEKLFF

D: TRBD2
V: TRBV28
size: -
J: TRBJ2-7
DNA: TGTGCCAGCAGTTCCCCGGGACTAGCGACTAGCTCCTACGAGCAGTACTTC
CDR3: CASSSPGLATSSYEQYF

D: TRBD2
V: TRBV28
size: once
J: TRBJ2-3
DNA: TGTGCCAGCAGAACTAGCGGGAGTTCTCATACGCAGTATTTT
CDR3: CASRTSGSSHTQYF

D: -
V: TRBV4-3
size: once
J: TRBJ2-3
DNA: TGCGCCAGCAGCCCCCGGAGACCTCCTATCACAGATACGCAGTATTTT
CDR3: CASSPRRPPITDTQYF